The source of this T cell receptor beta chain is a study of shared clonotypes between healthy human individuals. Overall study: A donor's plate count was three for CD4 naive and three for CD4 memory; CD8 naive had two and CD8 memory one.

Cells designated naive CD8 were CD45RO-negative and were positively selected for CCR7, with terminally differentiated effector memory CD45RA+ cells excluded. This CDR3 region has 14 residues. Germline V CDR1 and CDR2: MNHEY, SVGAGI. Trimming removed 4 bases from V and 0 bases from J, with 9 bases in between. Findings and limits, study-wide: The study generally estimated greater richness for naive than memory subsets. Several donors showed sharing of around 5% of naive CD4 clonotypes.

Genomic DNA from each subset was divided evenly over several immunoSEQ plates. Produced via immunoSEQ multiplex PCR; TCRdb's table is partial and in-frame only. In the table there are some 630,000 clones, roughly 96% of which are singletons. On this clone itself: Its antigen is currently unknown.

Sequencing used naive CD8+ T cells sorted from blood. The V gene is TRBV6-5, the J gene TRBJ1-1; D is possibly TRBD1 (5 bases). This TCR derives from a woman aged 25-40 years in good health. The CDR3 DNA reads as TGTGCCAGCAGTTTGACAGAGATGAACACTGAAGCTTTCTTT. As protein: CASSLTEMNTEAFF.